A single sample gave rise to the 21 T cell receptor beta chains below, sequenced in a study of T cells in Graves' hyperthyroidism and ophthalmopathy. Amplification yielded TCR beta CDR3 regions, with RNA transcripts as the source. An initial round of RT-PCR targeting the TCR CDR3 relied on the HTBI primer set. TCRdb recomputed calls from the multiplex PCR reads with MiXCR, one row per CDR3 protein. The repertoire holds more than 450,000 distinct CDR3 sequences, with around 13% as singletons. Specimen: blood. Every receptor here comes from a woman aged 40 to 50 with Graves' hyperthyroidism.

In its sample, this clonotype was seen a few times. The rearrangement uses TRBV4-1 and TRBJ1-2; D call uncertain. This CDR3 comprises 13 residues. V was cut by 1 base and J by 4 bases, with 7 bases left in between. Germline V CDR1 and CDR2: MGHRA, YSYEKL. In DNA form, the CDR3 reads TGCGCCAGCAGCCAAGCTGGCTCCTATGGCTACACCTTC. Translated, it gives CASSQAGSYGYTF.

Ten or more counts support this clonotype. The rearrangement links TRBV2 to TRBJ2-3; D is uncertain. Germline V gives CDR1 SNHLY, CDR2 FYNNEI. This CDR3 spans 13 amino acids. Trimming cost V 7 bases and J 0 bases, with 8 bases left between them. CDR3 sequence: CASNLGSTDTQYF. In DNA, the CDR3 is TGTGCCAGCAATCTGGGAAGCACAGATACGCAGTATTTT. Full variable domain (rest looked up from reference TRBV2 and TRBJ2-3): EPEVTQTPSHQVTQMGQEVILRCVPISNHLYFYWYRQILGQKVEFLVSFYNNEISEKSEIFDDQFSVERPDGSNFTLKIRSTKLEDSAMYFCASNLGSTDTQYFGPGTRLTVL.

The genes are TRBV24-1 and TRBJ2-1, with TRBD2 identical over 11 bases. The CDR3 length is 14 residues. J gave up 10 bases and V 3 bases, and 4 bases lay outside the gene matches. From germline, CDR1 is KGHDR and CDR2 SFDVKD. The CDR3 reads CATSDTSGSGEQFF. For the CDR3, the DNA is TGTGCCACCAGTGATACTAGCGGGAGCGGCGAGCAGTTCTTC.

The chain carries TRBV29-1 and TRBJ2-1, with 7 bases that match TRBD2. Trimming took 3 bases from V and 5 from J; bases not matched to a gene: 4. The length of the CDR3 is 13 residues. CDR1 SQVTM and CDR2 ANQGSEA come from the germline V gene. The DNA for the CDR3 is TGCAGCGTTGAGCGGGACTACGACAATGAGCAGTTCTTC. Its protein is CSVERDYDNEQFF.

This clonotype has just a few counts. The V and J genes are TRBV27 and TRBJ1-5; 7 bases map to TRBD1. With V trimmed by 5 bases and J by 6 bases, 13 bases remained unmatched. Per germline, CDR1 MNHEY and CDR2 SMNVEV (reference sequence). The CDR3 extends over 16 amino acids. CDR3 loop: CASSLRQGVGGQPQHF. The CDR3 DNA reads as TGTGCCAGCAGTCTTCGACAGGGTGTGGGTGGTCAGCCCCAGCATTTT.

V and J are TRBV29-1 and TRBJ1-4; 8 bases are shared with TRBD1. With 5 bases clipped from V and 7 bases from J, the junction kept 12 bases outside the gene matches. The germline V gene has CDR1 SQVTM and CDR2 ANQGSEA. CDR3 size: 15 residues. CDR3 in DNA: TGCAGCGTTCCAGGAACTGGACAGGGTAGTGAAAAACTGTTTTTT. This sequence encodes CSVPGTGQGSEKLFF. Full variable domain (remainder filled in from reference TRBV29-1 and TRBJ1-4): SAVISQKPSRDICQRGTSLTIQCQVDSQVTMMFWYRQQPGQSLTLIATANQGSEATYESGFVIDKFPISRPNLTFSTLTVSNMSPEDSSIYLCSVPGTGQGSEKLFFGSGTQLSVL.

As DNA, the CDR3 is TGTGCCAGCAGCCGCCGTTGGGGTAGCGGGATAGACACCGGGGAGCTGTTTTTT. It translates to CASSRRWGSGIDTGELFF. This rearrangement joins TRBV7-8 to TRBJ2-2, with TRBD2 matching 8 bases. This CDR3 region has 18 residues. Germline assignment: CDR1 SGHVS and CDR2 FQNEAQ. Unmatched junction bases numbered 14, after V lost 5 bases and J lost 3 bases.

In regard to this clonotype: One end of the junction is discordant with germline, which a read error may explain. The CDR3 DNA reads as TGCGCCAGCGGCCAAGAAGGGTCGGGACTAGCGGGACCCTCCTACAATGAGCAGTTCTTC. Residues: CASGQEGSGLAGPSYNEQFF. The V and J genes are TRBV4-1 and TRBJ2-1; the match to TRBD2 covers 13 bases. Germline V gene lookup returns CDR1 MGHRA and CDR2 YSYEKL. CDR3 length equals 20 residues.

Ten or more counts support this clonotype. The CDR3 sequence: CASSKQGTGELFF. CDR3 DNA: TGTGCCAGCAGTAAACAGGGAACCGGGGAGCTGTTTTTT. The V call is TRBV6-5, the J call TRBJ2-2, with D possibly being TRBD1 (6 bases). This CDR3 region has 13 residues. CDR1 and CDR2 from the germline V gene are MNHEY and SVGAGI. V lost 5 bases and J 5 bases, leaving 9 bases between the germline ends.

This clonotype came up many times. The rearrangement links TRBV28 to TRBJ2-7; D call uncertain. Germline V gives CDR1 MDHEN, CDR2 SYDVKM. V gave up 3 bases and J gave up 6 bases, with 9 bases separating them. This CDR3 spans 12 amino acids. For the CDR3, the DNA is TGTGCCAGCAGTTTCCCGAGTGGCGAGCAGTACTTC. It is translated as CASSFPSGEQYF.

The table lists this clonotype with many counts. In DNA form, the CDR3 reads TGCGCCAGCAGCCAACCGGCGCGGAGCACCGGGGAGCTGTTTTTT. It specifies CASSQPARSTGELFF. This chain joins TRBV4-1 and TRBJ2-2, with no clear D. CDR3 length: 15 amino acids. The V end lost 2 bases, the J end lost 4 bases, and 11 bases lay between the germline ends. In germline, CDR1 is MGHRA, CDR2 YSYEKL.

This clonotype was counted at least ten times. J is TRBJ2-7 and V is TRBV30; 7 nucleotides match TRBD2. CDR1 and CDR2 from the germline V gene are GTSNPN and SVGIG (reference sequence). The CDR3 spans 11 residues. V dropped 8 bases and J dropped 6; count of bases not matched to a gene: 7. In nucleotides, the CDR3 is TGTGCCGGGGGGGATATGGCCGAGCAGTACTTC. As protein: CAGGDMAEQYF.

As to this clonotype: Since a much larger clone is just one base distant, this may be a read error. The chain couples TRBV7-2 to TRBJ2-4, with 8 positions matching TRBD1. Germline CDR1 SGHTA, CDR2 FQGNSA. The length of the CDR3 is 16 residues. V was pared by 8 bases and J by 6 bases, with 15 bases of the junction left unmatched. In nucleotides, the CDR3 is TGTGCCAGCGGCCCCAGGACAGGGCTGATCACAAACATTCAGTACTTC. It translates to CASGPRTGLITNIQYF.

Ten or more counts support this clonotype. V is TRBV10-3 and J is TRBJ2-7; D not resolved. The ends were cut back, 6 bases at V and 2 bases at J, with 14 bases in the middle. The CDR3 runs 14 residues. Looked up from germline, CDR1 is ENHRY and CDR2 is SYGVKD. This chain's CDR3 is CAISALGQAYEQYF. The CDR3 nucleotides read TGTGCCATCAGCGCCTTAGGGCAGGCCTACGAGCAGTACTTC.

This clonotype was seen a handful of times. This chain connects TRBV11-2 to TRBJ2-4; 9 bases agree with TRBD1. The CDR3 runs to 14 residues. Looked up from germline, CDR1 is SGHAT and CDR2 is FQNNGV. V gave up 5 bases and J gave up 7 bases; unmatched junction bases: 6. CDR3 sequence: CASSDRDRDNIQYF. CDR3 nucleotide sequence: TGTGCCAGCAGCGACCGGGACAGGGATAACATTCAGTACTTC.

This rearrangement joins TRBV4-1 to TRBJ1-1, with D tentatively TRBD1 (5 bases). Between the trimmed V and J ends, which lost 4 bases and 7 bases, there was a span of 16 bases. The CDR3 is 14 amino acids. CDR1 MGHRA and CDR2 YSYEKL come from the germline V gene. The CDR3 DNA sequence: TGCGCCAGCAGCCTCCTTCCCCGAGACAGTGAAGCTTTCTTT. Protein product: CASSLLPRDSEAFF.

The chain couples TRBV6-2 or TRBV6-3 to TRBJ2-1, with D possibly being TRBD1 (6 bases). The CDR3 extends over 11 amino acids. Germline V gene lookup returns CDR1 MNHEY and CDR2 SVGEGT. The germline V and J ends were trimmed by 2 bases and 15 bases, with 11 bases remaining between them. CDR3 residues: CASSYADSPFF. The CDR3 coding sequence is TGTGCCAGCAGTTACGCGGACAGCCCGTTCTTC.

This clonotype was seen many times. This rearrangement joins TRBV2 to TRBJ2-2; 12 bases agree with TRBD2. Germline values: CDR1 SNHLY, CDR2 FYNNEI. With V trimmed by 2 bases and J by 2 bases, 3 bases remained unmatched. The CDR3 is 17 amino acids. For the CDR3, the DNA is TGTGCCAGCAGTGAACTAGCGGGAGGGCCAAACACCGGGGAGCTGTTTTTT. Translation: CASSELAGGPNTGELFF.

V and J are TRBV27 and TRBJ2-5; D may match TRBD1 or TRBD2 (5 bases each). V lost 6 bases, J lost 6 bases, and 17 bases lay in between. Germline lookup yields CDR1 MNHEY and CDR2 SMNVEV (reference sequence). This CDR3 is 14 amino acids long. The CDR3 reads CASSTGTEGKTQYF. In DNA form, the CDR3 reads TGTGCCAGCAGCACCGGGACCGAGGGAAAGACCCAGTACTTC.

CDR3 in DNA: TGTGCCAGCAGGACTAGCGGGAGTACCGGGGAGCTGTTTTTT. This translates into CASRTSGSTGELFF. J is TRBJ2-2 and V is TRBV2, with 12 bases identical to TRBD2. The CDR3 sequence is 14 residues long. In germline, CDR1 is SNHLY, CDR2 FYNNEI. The V gene end was trimmed by 6 bases and the J gene end by 5 bases; junction bases not matched to a gene: 1.

The genes are TRBV11-3 and TRBJ1-6; D ambiguous. Trimming cost V 5 bases and J 6 bases, with 11 bases left between them. This CDR3 region has 14 residues. Germline V gives CDR1 SGHNT, CDR2 YENEEA. The CDR3 nucleotides read TGTGCCAGCAGCGATCTAAGGAGTAATTCACCCCTCCACTTT. This gives the protein CASSDLRSNSPLHF.